These T cell receptor beta chains were read from a single sample in a study of identical twins. TCRdb itself ran the 5' RACE reads through MiXCR, one entry per CDR3 protein. The sample consists of some 560,000 distinct CDR3 sequences, approximately 9.6% of them appearing once. In addition, the sample was reused for a study of yellow fever vaccine responses in identical twins.

Sequenced input: PBMCs. These receptor sequences come from a woman aged 18 to 35 in good health. Each CDR3 is given with its conserved first and last residue. The order of the fields is D gene, J gene, clone size, V gene, CDR3 DNA, CDR3 protein. The D gene is left open where the match is weak. A clone size is listed for some rows: how often the clone was seen (once, few, many), or a class if it is expanded.

D gene: TRBD2; J gene: TRBJ2-1; clone size: few; V gene: TRBV24-1; CDR3 DNA: TGTGCCACCAGTCCCAACCGGGGGGGATACTACAATGAGCAGTTCTTC; CDR3 protein: CATSPNRGGYYNEQFF
D gene: -; J gene: TRBJ2-7; clone size: few; V gene: TRBV15; CDR3 DNA: TGTGCCACCAGCAGCGCCGTAGACTTCGTTGAGCAGTACTTC; CDR3 protein: CATSSAVDFVEQYF
D gene: -; J gene: TRBJ2-1; clone size: -; V gene: TRBV5-1; CDR3 DNA: TGCGCCAGCAGCTTGGCCCGGTATGAGCAGTTCTTC; CDR3 protein: CASSLARYEQFF
D gene: -; J gene: TRBJ1-4; clone size: -; V gene: TRBV20-1; CDR3 DNA: TGCAGTGCTAGACGGGAGGATGAAAAACTGTTTTTT; CDR3 protein: CSARREDEKLFF
D gene: -; J gene: TRBJ2-1; clone size: few; V gene: TRBV11-2; CDR3 DNA: TGTGCCAGCAGCTTAACCAATCGGAGAAGTGAGTTCTTC; CDR3 protein: CASSLTNRRSEFF
D gene: -; J gene: TRBJ2-1; clone size: few; V gene: TRBV6-1; CDR3 DNA: TGTGCCAGCAGTGAAGCGTTCCAGTTTGAGCAGTTCTTC; CDR3 protein: CASSEAFQFEQFF
D gene: TRBD2; J gene: TRBJ2-1; clone size: few; V gene: TRBV20-1; CDR3 DNA: TGCAGCACCGGGACTAGCGGGAGGTGGGGGCACAATGAGCAGTTCTTC; CDR3 protein: CSTGTSGRWGHNEQFF
D gene: -; J gene: TRBJ2-7; clone size: few; V gene: TRBV9; CDR3 DNA: TGTGCCAGCAGCGTTGGGCTTACTACCGAGCAGTACTTC; CDR3 protein: CASSVGLTTEQYF
D gene: -; J gene: TRBJ2-1; clone size: -; V gene: TRBV3-1; CDR3 DNA: TGTGCCAGCAGCAACCTGGACTACTACAATGAGCAGTTCTTC; CDR3 protein: CASSNLDYYNEQFF
D gene: TRBD1; J gene: TRBJ2-7; clone size: few; V gene: TRBV7-9; CDR3 DNA: TGTGCCAGCAGCCCAAGAGGGACAGGGGGCTCCTACGAGCAGTACTTC; CDR3 protein: CASSPRGTGGSYEQYF
D gene: -; J gene: TRBJ2-5; clone size: -; V gene: TRBV5-5; CDR3 DNA: TGTGCCAGCAGCTCCTCTACTAGGGGAGAGACCCAGTACTTC; CDR3 protein: CASSSSTRGETQYF
D gene: -; J gene: TRBJ1-2; clone size: few; V gene: TRBV7-9; CDR3 DNA: TGTGCCAGCAGCGTACCGACTCTAAACTACGGCTACACCTTC; CDR3 protein: CASSVPTLNYGYTF
D gene: TRBD2; J gene: TRBJ2-1; clone size: -; V gene: TRBV20-1; CDR3 DNA: TGCAGTGCTCCTAGGGGGACTAGCGGGGCCAGCAAGAATGAGCAGTTCTTC; CDR3 protein: CSAPRGTSGASKNEQFF
D gene: -; J gene: TRBJ2-7; clone size: many; V gene: TRBV5-1; CDR3 DNA: TGCGCCAGCAGCCCCGACCCCATATCCTACGAGCAGTACTTC; CDR3 protein: CASSPDPISYEQYF
D gene: -; J gene: TRBJ1-5; clone size: few; V gene: TRBV21-1; CDR3 DNA: TGTGCCAGCAGCAAAGGGAATGGACAGGGGGAATATAGCAATCAGCCCCAGCATTTT; CDR3 protein: CASSKGNGQGEYSNQPQHF
D gene: -; J gene: TRBJ2-1; clone size: many; V gene: TRBV14; CDR3 DNA: TGTGCCAGCAAGCCCGAAGGCTCCTACAATGAGCAGTTCTTC; CDR3 protein: CASKPEGSYNEQFF
D gene: -; J gene: TRBJ1-5; clone size: -; V gene: TRBV27; CDR3 DNA: TGTGCCATCGAGGGAAGGTCGGAGCCCCAGCATTTT; CDR3 protein: CAIEGRSEPQHF
D gene: -; J gene: TRBJ2-3; clone size: many; V gene: TRBV5-1; CDR3 DNA: TGCGCCAGCAGCTTGGGGGACCTGCAGTATTTT; CDR3 protein: CASSLGDLQYF
D gene: TRBD2; J gene: TRBJ2-1; clone size: few; V gene: TRBV6-1; CDR3 DNA: TGTGCCAGCAGCACGGGCGGGGGGGCGAATGAGCAGTTCTTC; CDR3 protein: CASSTGGGANEQFF
D gene: -; J gene: TRBJ2-3; clone size: few; V gene: TRBV15; CDR3 DNA: TGTGCCACCAGCATTCTTGGGGTAGGGGGGCGGACAGATACGCAGTATTTT; CDR3 protein: CATSILGVGGRTDTQYF
D gene: -; J gene: TRBJ2-7; clone size: -; V gene: TRBV4-3; CDR3 DNA: TGCGCCAGCAGCCAAGGACTTTCAATCCGCGAGCAGTACTTC; CDR3 protein: CASSQGLSIREQYF
D gene: -; J gene: TRBJ2-4; clone size: few; V gene: TRBV29-1; CDR3 DNA: TGCAGCGCAACCACACCGGACGGGAAAAACATTCAGTACTTC; CDR3 protein: CSATTPDGKNIQYF
D gene: TRBD1; J gene: TRBJ2-7; clone size: many; V gene: TRBV14; CDR3 DNA: TGTGCCAGCAGCCAGGGTCTGGACAGGGGGGTCTACGAGCAGTACTTC; CDR3 protein: CASSQGLDRGVYEQYF
D gene: TRBD2; J gene: TRBJ2-7; clone size: -; V gene: TRBV25-1; CDR3 DNA: TGTGCCAGCAGGCCGGGGGGGGAACCCGCCTACGAGCAGTACTTC; CDR3 protein: CASRPGGEPAYEQYF
D gene: -; J gene: TRBJ2-1; clone size: -; V gene: TRBV6-1; CDR3 DNA: TGTGCCAGCAGCTTCCGATCTGGCGCTGTGGGATCTAAAAATGAGCAGTTCTTC; CDR3 protein: CASSFRSGAVGSKNEQFF
D gene: -; J gene: TRBJ2-3; clone size: few; V gene: TRBV7-2; CDR3 DNA: TGTGCCAGCAGCTCTTTTGGGGGGAATACGCAGTATTTT; CDR3 protein: CASSSFGGNTQYF
D gene: -; J gene: TRBJ2-1; clone size: few; V gene: TRBV7-8; CDR3 DNA: TGTGCCAGCAGCTTATCAGGGGCCTTTTACAATGAGCAGTTCTTC; CDR3 protein: CASSLSGAFYNEQFF
D gene: TRBD1; J gene: TRBJ1-2; clone size: -; V gene: TRBV5-1; CDR3 DNA: TGCGCCAGCAGCCCCGGACAGGGGCTCGGCTATGGCTACACCTTC; CDR3 protein: CASSPGQGLGYGYTF
D gene: -; J gene: TRBJ1-5; clone size: many; V gene: TRBV7-2; CDR3 DNA: TGTGCCAGCAGCACACCGGGGGGGCCCCAGCATTTT; CDR3 protein: CASSTPGGPQHF
D gene: TRBD1; J gene: TRBJ2-2; clone size: few; V gene: TRBV30; CDR3 DNA: TGTGCCTGGATTCGGGGACAGGGGTACACCGGGGAGCTGTTTTTT; CDR3 protein: CAWIRGQGYTGELFF
D gene: -; J gene: TRBJ2-5; clone size: -; V gene: TRBV20-1; CDR3 DNA: TGCAGTGCTACCCGGGGCCAACAAGAGACCCAGTACTTC; CDR3 protein: CSATRGQQETQYF
D gene: -; J gene: TRBJ2-4; clone size: many; V gene: TRBV15; CDR3 DNA: TGTGCCACCAGCAGAGAGCAGGGTTTCGGCAAAAACATTCAGTACTTC; CDR3 protein: CATSREQGFGKNIQYF
D gene: -; J gene: TRBJ2-7; clone size: -; V gene: TRBV12-3/TRBV12-4; CDR3 DNA: TGTGCCAGCAGTTTGGGCAAGGGGTACGAGCAGTACTTC; CDR3 protein: CASSLGKGYEQYF
D gene: -; J gene: TRBJ2-3; clone size: few; V gene: TRBV20-1; CDR3 DNA: TGCAGTGCTAGAGATTCCTTAGACTACACAGATACGCAGTATTTT; CDR3 protein: CSARDSLDYTDTQYF
D gene: -; J gene: TRBJ2-1; clone size: -; V gene: TRBV28; CDR3 DNA: TGTGCCAGCAGTTCGGACAGTTTGAACTACAATGAGCAGTTCTTC; CDR3 protein: CASSSDSLNYNEQFF
D gene: TRBD2; J gene: TRBJ2-7; clone size: -; V gene: TRBV4-2; CDR3 DNA: TGTGCCAGCAGCCAAGATCGGGGTAGCGGGGGGCTAACAACCTACGAGCAGTACTTC; CDR3 protein: CASSQDRGSGGLTTYEQYF
D gene: -; J gene: TRBJ2-5; clone size: few; V gene: TRBV10-2; CDR3 DNA: TGCGCCAGCAGGGGACGGTTTGTACAAGAGACCCAGTACTTC; CDR3 protein: CASRGRFVQETQYF
D gene: TRBD1; J gene: TRBJ1-2; clone size: -; V gene: TRBV20-1; CDR3 DNA: TGCAGTGCTAGCAAACTGACAGGGGATTCCTATGGCTACACCTTC; CDR3 protein: CSASKLTGDSYGYTF
D gene: TRBD2; J gene: TRBJ2-1; clone size: many; V gene: TRBV30; CDR3 DNA: TGTGCCTGGGAGCGCCTAGCGGGAGGGCACAATGAGCAGTTCTTC; CDR3 protein: CAWERLAGGHNEQFF
D gene: -; J gene: TRBJ2-2; clone size: -; V gene: TRBV4-1; CDR3 DNA: TGCGCCAGCAGCCAAGAATTCTTTTTCGGGGATATTCGTGCCGGGGAGCTGTTTTTT; CDR3 protein: CASSQEFFFGDIRAGELFF
D gene: -; J gene: TRBJ1-1; clone size: -; V gene: TRBV20-1; CDR3 DNA: TGCAGTGCTAGAGCAGACACTGAAGCTTTCTTT; CDR3 protein: CSARADTEAFF
D gene: TRBD1; J gene: TRBJ2-3; clone size: -; V gene: TRBV9; CDR3 DNA: TGTGCCAGCAGTTCTCAGGGCAGGGGGACAGATACGCAGTATTTT; CDR3 protein: CASSSQGRGTDTQYF
D gene: -; J gene: TRBJ2-5; clone size: many; V gene: TRBV29-1; CDR3 DNA: TGCAGCGGATCAGGCTCGAGAAGAGAGACCCAGTACTTC; CDR3 protein: CSGSGSRRETQYF
D gene: -; J gene: TRBJ2-5; clone size: -; V gene: TRBV30; CDR3 DNA: TGTGCCCTGGAGAGCGAAGAGACCCAGTACTTC; CDR3 protein: CALESEETQYF
D gene: -; J gene: TRBJ1-5; clone size: many; V gene: TRBV27; CDR3 DNA: TGTGCCAGCAGTCCCTGGGACGGCGGCAATCAGCCCCAGCATTTT; CDR3 protein: CASSPWDGGNQPQHF
D gene: -; J gene: TRBJ2-1; clone size: -; V gene: TRBV19; CDR3 DNA: TGTGCCAGTAGTACATACCTCATCGATGAGCAGTTCTTC; CDR3 protein: CASSTYLIDEQFF
D gene: TRBD2; J gene: TRBJ2-7; clone size: -; V gene: TRBV11-2; CDR3 DNA: TGTGCCAGCAGCCTAGCGGGGGACACTTACGAGCAGTACTTC; CDR3 protein: CASSLAGDTYEQYF
D gene: -; J gene: TRBJ1-4; clone size: -; V gene: TRBV3-1; CDR3 DNA: TGTGCCAGCAGCCAAGTGAGGAATGAAAAACTGTTTTTT; CDR3 protein: CASSQVRNEKLFF
D gene: TRBD1; J gene: TRBJ2-3; clone size: -; V gene: TRBV11-2; CDR3 DNA: TGTGCCAGCAGCTTAGATGGGGGACAGGGAGATACGCAGTATTTT; CDR3 protein: CASSLDGGQGDTQYF
D gene: TRBD1; J gene: TRBJ2-3; clone size: few; V gene: TRBV3-1; CDR3 DNA: TGTGCCAGCAGCCAAGTCCCCCCCGGGACAGGGTATTGGGGCACAGATACGCAGTATTTT; CDR3 protein: CASSQVPPGTGYWGTDTQYF
D gene: -; J gene: TRBJ1-1; clone size: many; V gene: TRBV20-1; CDR3 DNA: TGCAGTGCACCTGAACCCGTGCAGCTTATAACAGCTTTCTTT; CDR3 protein: CSAPEPVQLITAFF